This TCR beta chain was sequenced for a study of T cell repertoires in cytomegalovirus infection. Each CDR3 protein is one row after TCRdb ran MiXCR on the reads. The profile shows approximately 750,000 distinct CDR3 sequences, 35% of them singletons. Notes on the study in general: In two of eight donors, the top clonotype was HLA-C-restricted CMV-specific.

With 9 bases removed from V and 4 bases from J, the gap between germline ends came to 15 bases. Per the germline V gene, CDR1 is MNHEY and CDR2 is SMNVEV (reference sequence). The CDR3 has 13 amino acids. This clonotype occurred a few times. The antigen is not known. The TCR sequence derives from a human donor in good health (CMV status not recorded). Some clones in this sample may be carry-over from other donors' samples. Source material: PBMCs. This chain joins TRBV27 and TRBJ1-1, with D maybe TRBD1 (5 bases). The CDR3: CASGRTRGTEAFF. The CDR3 nucleotides read TGTGCCAGTGGACGGACGAGGGGCACTGAAGCTTTCTTT.